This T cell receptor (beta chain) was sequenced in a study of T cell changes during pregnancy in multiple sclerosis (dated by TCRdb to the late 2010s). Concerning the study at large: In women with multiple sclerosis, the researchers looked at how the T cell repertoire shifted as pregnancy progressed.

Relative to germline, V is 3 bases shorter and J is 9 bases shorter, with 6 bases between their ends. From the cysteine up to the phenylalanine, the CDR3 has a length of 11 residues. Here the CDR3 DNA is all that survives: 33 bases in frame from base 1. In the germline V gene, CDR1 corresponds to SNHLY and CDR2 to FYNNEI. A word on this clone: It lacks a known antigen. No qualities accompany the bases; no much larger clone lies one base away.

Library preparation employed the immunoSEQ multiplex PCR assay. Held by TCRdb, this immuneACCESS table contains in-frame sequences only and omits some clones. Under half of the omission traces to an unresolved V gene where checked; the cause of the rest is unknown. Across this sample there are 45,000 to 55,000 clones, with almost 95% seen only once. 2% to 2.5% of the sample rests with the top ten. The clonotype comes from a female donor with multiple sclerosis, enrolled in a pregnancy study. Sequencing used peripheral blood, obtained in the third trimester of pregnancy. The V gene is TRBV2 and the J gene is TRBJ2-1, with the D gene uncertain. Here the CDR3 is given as CASSDNGEQFF. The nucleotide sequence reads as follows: TGTGCCAGCAGTGATAACGGTGAGCAGTTCTTC. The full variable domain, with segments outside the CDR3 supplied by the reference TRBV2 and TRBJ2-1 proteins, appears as EPEVTQTPSHQVTQMGQEVILRCVPISNHLYFYWYRQILGQKVEFLVSFYNNEISEKSEIFDDQFSVERPDGSNFTLKIRSTKLEDSAMYFCASSDNGEQFFGPGTRLTVL.